These 30 T cell receptor beta chains were sequenced from one sample in a study of PD-1 blockade in classical Hodgkin lymphoma. Profiled with immunoSEQ multiplex PCR; TCRdb holds only in-frame clones, not every one. The sample shows roughly 96,000 clones, 89% of them seen only once. Each patient relapsed following autologous stem cell transplantation, and prior brentuximab vedotin exposure differed. Specimen: peripheral blood mononuclear cells (PBMCs), collected before the second cycle of nivolumab. The receptors stem from a human donor with classical Hodgkin lymphoma.

This clone has only one observation. The gene calls are TRBV5-6 and TRBJ2-1; TRBD1 might be the D (5 bases). CDR3 length equals 15 residues. Germline V gene lookup returns CDR1 SGHDT and CDR2 YYEEEE. Deletions cut 2 bases from V and 5 bases from J, with 14 bases between. This CDR3 is CASSLLSWGHNEQFF. The DNA of the CDR3 is TGTGCCAGCAGCTTATTGAGTTGGGGCCACAATGAGCAGTTCTTC.

The genes are TRBV7-9 and TRBJ2-7; TRBD1 matches at 7 bases. The length of the CDR3 is 13 residues. The V gene's germline CDR1 is SEHNR and CDR2 FQNEAQ (reference sequence). V shed 1 base and J 5 bases; nucleotides not matched to a gene: 2. CDR3 loop: CASSLEGGHEQYF. The DNA for the CDR3 is TGTGCCAGCAGCTTAGAAGGGGGCCACGAGCAGTACTTC.

This chain links TRBV5-1 with TRBJ2-7; TRBD1 agrees at 9 bases. This CDR3 is 14 amino acids long. Losses at the gene ends were 4 bases for V and 1 base for J; bases not matched to a gene: 3. Germline CDR1 SGHRS, CDR2 YFSETQ. CDR3 protein: CASSGGQGSYEQYF. The CDR3, as DNA: TGCGCCAGCAGCGGGGGACAGGGTTCCTACGAGCAGTACTTC.

The CDR3 nucleotides are TGTGCCAGCAGCTTAGTGCCGGTTGCCCGGGCGGAGACCCAGTACTTC. It specifies CASSLVPVARAETQYF. This chain connects TRBV7-9 to TRBJ2-5; D uncertain. The CDR3 runs 16 residues. V was cut by 1 base and J by 5 bases, with 17 bases left in between. Germline V CDR1 and CDR2: SEHNR, FQNEAQ (reference sequence).

The V and J genes are TRBV5-1 and TRBJ2-6, with TRBD2 as a possible D gene (5 bases). The CDR3 contains 18 residues. Per the germline V gene, CDR1 is SGHRS and CDR2 is YFSETQ. Trimming took off 3 bases at V and 4 bases at J, with 20 bases between the two ends. CDR3 DNA: TGCGCCAGCAGCTCTGTCCCACCGATTCCGGGAGGGGCCAACGTCCTGACTTTC. Amino acids: CASSSVPPIPGGANVLTF.

This clone was seen once. CDR3 region: CASSDPIPGLAGGGNEQYF. CDR3 nucleotide sequence: TGCGCCAGCAGTGATCCGATTCCGGGGCTAGCGGGAGGAGGGAACGAGCAGTACTTC. This chain joins TRBV10-2 and TRBJ2-7, with TRBD2 matching over 11 bases. Trimming at V came to 3 bases and at J to 5 bases, leaving 18 bases not matched to a gene. Germline V CDR1 and CDR2: WSHSY, SAAADI. CDR3 length equals 19 residues.

The rearrangement joins TRBV6-7 to TRBJ1-2; 9 positions match TRBD1. TRBV6-7 is an ORF, and what it does is uncertain. The CDR3 is 16 residues long. The junction had 15 bases not matched to a gene; V was cut back by 6 bases and J by 7 bases. The CDR3 loop is CASRRNYRDREGGYTF. The CDR3, as DNA: TGTGCCAGCAGGCGCAACTACCGGGACAGGGAGGGTGGCTACACCTTC.

The chain uses TRBV19 and TRBJ2-5, with D uncertain. The CDR3 is 13 residues long. V lost 2 bases and J 1 base, leaving 5 bases between the germline ends. Per germline, CDR1 LNHDA and CDR2 SQIVND (reference sequence). CDR3 nucleotide sequence: TGTGCCAGTAGTATAATTGGCCAAGAGACCCAGTACTTC. Translated, it gives CASSIIGQETQYF.

The sample holds one count of this clone. The chain carries TRBV28 and TRBJ2-5, with 8 nucleotides matching TRBD1. CDR1 is MDHEN and CDR2 is SYDVKM in the germline V gene. V lost 6 bases, J lost 2 bases, and 14 bases stayed unmatched. The CDR3 totals 17 residues. CDR3: CASSRQGARGLQETQYF. The CDR3 DNA reads as TGTGCCAGCAGCCGTCAGGGGGCGCGGGGTTTACAAGAGACCCAGTACTTC.

The chain employs TRBV10-2 and TRBJ1-1; D unresolved. The CDR3 spans 11 residues. The germline gives CDR1 WSHSY, CDR2 SAAADI. Trimming took off 4 bases at V and 4 bases at J, with 4 bases between the two ends. The CDR3 coding sequence is TGCGCCAGCAGTGGGGGCACTGAAGCTTTCTTT. As protein: CASSGGTEAFF.

The chain recombines TRBV28 with TRBJ2-2, with D maybe TRBD2 (6 bases). The CDR3 runs to 15 residues. The V end was cut by 3 bases, the J end by 5 bases, with 13 bases between. Germline V lookup: CDR1 MDHEN, CDR2 SYDVKM. CDR3 protein: CASSLEGLGTGELFF. The CDR3 coding sequence is TGTGCCAGCAGTTTGGAGGGACTCGGGACCGGGGAGCTGTTTTTT. Combining the CDR3 with reference TRBV28 and TRBJ2-2 gives the whole variable domain DVKVTQSSRYLVKRTGEKVFLECVQDMDHENMFWYRQDPGLGLRLIYFSYDVKMKEKGDIPEGYSVSREKKERFSLILESASTNQTSMYLCASSLEGLGTGELFFGEGSRLTVL.

The rearrangement links TRBV4-1 to TRBJ1-1; D gene unclear. The V end was cut by 1 base, the J end by 4 bases, with 10 bases between. The CDR3 runs to 14 residues. CDR1 is MGHRA, CDR2 YSYEKL, per germline. Here the CDR3 reads CASSQASLSTEAFF. DNA for the CDR3: TGCGCCAGCAGCCAAGCCTCGTTGAGCACTGAAGCTTTCTTT.

V and J are TRBV2 and TRBJ2-7; perhaps TRBD2 as D (5 bases). V was trimmed by 3 bases and J by 2 bases, leaving 17 bases between them. CDR1 and CDR2 (germline): SNHLY, FYNNEI. The CDR3 runs to 16 residues. CDR3 DNA sequence: TGTGCCAGCAGTGAGGAGGCCGCTTACCCAACCTACGAGCAGTACTTC. Protein sequence: CASSEEAAYPTYEQYF.

J is TRBJ2-1 and V is TRBV27; 9 positions agree with TRBD2. V dropped 6 bases and J dropped 6; count of bases not matched to a gene: 6. In germline, CDR1 is MNHEY, CDR2 SMNVEV (reference sequence). CDR3 length equals 14 residues. The CDR3 nucleotides read TGTGCCAGCAGATTGGGACTAGCTGGCAATGAGCAGTTCTTC. Protein sequence: CASRLGLAGNEQFF.

The V and J genes are TRBV7-8 and TRBJ2-7, with D perhaps TRBD1 (6 bases). CDR3 length: 14 amino acids. Germline V gene lookup returns CDR1 SGHVS and CDR2 FQNEAQ. V gave up 1 base and J gave up 5 bases, with 12 bases separating them. This chain's CDR3 is CASSLEVRGDEQYF. CDR3 bases: TGTGCCAGCAGCTTAGAAGTCAGGGGTGACGAGCAGTACTTC.

In its sample, this clone was seen many times. The V gene is TRBV2, the J gene TRBJ1-5, with D hard to call. The CDR3 spans 13 residues. V lost 8 bases to trimming and J lost 3 bases, with 11 bases between them. Germline loops: CDR1 SNHLY, CDR2 FYNNEI. This CDR3 is CASSGDINQPQHF. CDR3 DNA: TGTGCCAGCTCGGGAGACATCAATCAGCCCCAGCATTTT.

The chain combines TRBV6-1 with TRBJ2-2; D uncertain. The CDR3 runs to 13 residues. Germline values: CDR1 MNHNS, CDR2 SASEGT. V dropped 0 bases and J dropped 7 bases, with 6 bases sitting between them. CDR3: CASSEAPSGELFF. The CDR3 DNA reads TGTGCCAGCAGTGAAGCACCCAGCGGGGAGCTGTTTTTT.

The chain joins TRBV13 to TRBJ1-1; no definite D call. This CDR3 region has 13 residues. V was clipped by 5 bases and J by 0 bases, with 7 bases between them. CDR1 PRHDT and CDR2 FYEKMQ come from the germline V gene (reference sequence). CDR3 residues: CASSLPLNTEAFF. The CDR3 DNA sequence: TGTGCCAGCAGCCTCCCTTTGAACACTGAAGCTTTCTTT.

The chain joins TRBV28 to TRBJ2-4; 12 bases align to TRBD2. Trimming removed 1 base from V and 1 base from J; junction bases left unmatched: 5. The CDR3 has 18 amino acids. Germline CDR1 is MDHEN and CDR2 is SYDVKM. The CDR3 bases are TGTGCCAGCAGTTTATTGGCTAGCGGGGGGGCCGCCAAAAACATTCAGTACTTC. Translating gives CASSLLASGGAAKNIQYF.

The chain recombines TRBV27 with TRBJ1-5; a weak D match, TRBD1 (6 bases). Per germline, CDR1 MNHEY and CDR2 SMNVEV (reference sequence). This CDR3 contains 14 residues. V lost 10 bases, J lost 3 bases, and 16 bases lay in between. CDR3 DNA: TGTGCCACCGGCTGGGGGCAGGCCAATCAGCCCCAGCATTTT. Amino acids: CATGWGQANQPQHF.

This clone was recorded once. The CDR3 coding sequence is TGTGCCAAGGGGACTAGCGGGGGCTACGAGCAGTACTTC. This translates into CAKGTSGGYEQYF. This chain links TRBV2 with TRBJ2-7; 14 bases agree with TRBD2. This CDR3 is built from 13 residues. The germline CDR1 and CDR2 sequences are SNHLY and FYNNEI. Trimming cost V 10 bases and J 3 bases; bases outside gene matches: 2. Full variable domain (remainder filled in from reference TRBV2 and TRBJ2-7): EPEVTQTPSHQVTQMGQEVILRCVPISNHLYFYWYRQILGQKVEFLVSFYNNEISEKSEIFDDQFSVERPDGSNFTLKIRSTKLEDSAMYFCAKGTSGGYEQYFGPGTRLTVT.

The chain carries TRBV29-1 and TRBJ1-1; unclear D gene. This CDR3 has 11 amino acids. The V and J ends lost 3 bases and 4 bases respectively, with 6 bases between them. Germline V CDR1 and CDR2: SQVTM, ANQGSEA. The DNA for the CDR3 is TGCAGCGTTGATTTGGGCACTGAAGCTTTCTTT. As protein: CSVDLGTEAFF.

The genes are TRBV10-3 and TRBJ2-7; 8 nucleotides line up with TRBD1. In germline, CDR1 is ENHRY, CDR2 SYGVKD. The CDR3 has 15 residues. The junction had 13 bases not matched to a gene; V was cut back by 6 bases and J by 6 bases. The DNA for the CDR3 is TGTGCCATCAGAGACAGGGGCTCCGGACTACGCGAGCAGTACTTC. Translation: CAIRDRGSGLREQYF.

V usage is TRBV28 and J usage is TRBJ2-4; no clear D gene. Germline CDR1 is MDHEN and CDR2 is SYDVKM. The CDR3 runs 13 residues. V was clipped by 5 bases and J by 6 bases, with 11 bases between them. The CDR3 DNA reads as TGTGCCAGCAGTCGCCGTGACGGAAACATTCAGTACTTC. Protein product: CASSRRDGNIQYF.

The chain recombines TRBV5-4 with TRBJ1-1, with D uncertain. The V and J ends lost 0 bases and 5 bases respectively, with 17 bases between them. The germline gives CDR1 SGHNT, CDR2 YYREEE (reference sequence). This CDR3 comprises 16 residues. The DNA of the CDR3 is TGTGCCAGCAGCTTGGCCATTGGGCAGGTAGGGACTGAAGCTTTCTTT. Translating it yields CASSLAIGQVGTEAFF.

V gene TRBV6-4 combines with J gene TRBJ1-1; 7 nucleotides agree with TRBD1. The CDR3 spans 14 residues. V lost 2 bases, J lost 4 bases, and 4 bases stayed unmatched. CDR1 is MRHNA, CDR2 SNTAGT, per germline. The CDR3, as DNA: TGTGCCAGCAGTGACCAGGCAGGGGGCACTGAAGCTTTCTTT. Its translation: CASSDQAGGTEAFF.

This sequence joins TRBV15 and TRBJ1-5, with unresolved D. Germline CDR1 and CDR2: LNHNV and YYDKDF (reference sequence). Trimming removed 5 bases from V and 9 bases from J, with 17 bases in between. This CDR3 has 14 residues. In nucleotides, the CDR3 is TGTGCCACCAGCCCCCAGGAGACACCCGGGCCCCAGCATTTT. Protein product: CATSPQETPGPQHF.

This sequence joins TRBV5-1 and TRBJ2-7, with 8 bases lining up with TRBD1. This CDR3 has 14 residues. Germline V gene lookup returns CDR1 SGHRS and CDR2 YFSETQ. With 6 bases clipped from V and 4 bases from J, the junction kept 9 bases outside the gene matches. The CDR3 DNA reads TGCGCCAGCAAAATTGGGACAGGAGCATACGAGCAGTACTTC. Residues: CASKIGTGAYEQYF.

The rearrangement links TRBV19 to TRBJ2-1; D gene uncertain. The CDR3 is 13 residues long. Germline loops: CDR1 LNHDA, CDR2 SQIVND (reference sequence). Trimming removed 6 bases from V and 6 bases from J, with 12 bases in between. This chain's CDR3 is CASRAGLVNEQFF. DNA of the CDR3: TGTGCCAGTAGAGCCGGGCTCGTCAATGAGCAGTTCTTC. Supplemented by reference TRBV19 and TRBJ2-1, the full variable domain reads DGGITQSPKYLFRKEGQNVTLSCEQNLNHDAMYWYRQDPGQGLRLIYYSQIVNDFQKGDIAEGYSVSREKKESFPLTVTSAQKNPTAFYLCASRAGLVNEQFFGPGTRLTVL.

This chain uses TRBV21-1 with TRBJ2-7. TRBV21-1 has pseudogene status. This CDR3 comprises 15 residues. CDR3 residues: CASSLERAGDYEQYF. The CDR3 DNA sequence: TGTGCCAGCAGCCTCGAGCGGGCAGGGGACTACGAGCAGTACTTC.